Below, 20 T cell receptor beta chains from the same sample are listed, as sequenced in a study of cytomegalovirus exposure and HLA in healthy donors. PCR used 60 Vbeta primers and 13 Jbeta primers. Profiled with immunoSEQ multiplex PCR; TCRdb holds only in-frame clones, not every one. The sample records over 150,000 clones, about four fifths being singletons. The specimen was PBMCs. The source is a boy between 2 and 15 years old in good health and CMV-seronegative.

The chain employs TRBV6-5 and TRBJ1-2; D might be TRBD1 (6 bases). Between the trimmed V and J ends, which lost 4 bases and 7 bases, there was a span of 19 bases. Per the germline V gene, CDR1 is MNHEY and CDR2 is SVGAGI. The CDR3 has 15 amino acids. CDR3 in DNA: TGTGCCAGCAGTTCCCGCCCGGGACACAGGAGTGGCTACACCTTC. The encoded protein is CASSSRPGHRSGYTF.

The chain has TRBV9 and TRBJ2-5; possible D gene TRBD1, 5 bases. Germline V gene data show CDR1 as SGDLS and CDR2 as YYNGEE. The CDR3 length is 13 residues. Trimming took 0 bases from V and 3 from J, leaving 6 bases between them. As DNA, the CDR3 is TGTGCCAGCAGCGTAGGACAGAAAGAGACCCAGTACTTC. Protein: CASSVGQKETQYF. Full variable domain (rest looked up from reference TRBV9 and TRBJ2-5): DSGVTQTPKHLITATGQRVTLRCSPRSGDLSVYWYQQSLDQGLQFLIQYYNGEERAKGNILERFSAQQFPDLHSELNLSSLELGDSALYFCASSVGQKETQYFGPGTRLLVL.

The rearrangement links TRBV10-3 to TRBJ2-5; D perhaps matches TRBD2 (5 bases). The CDR3 has 13 residues. Per germline, CDR1 ENHRY and CDR2 SYGVKD. Trimming pared 8 bases from V and 5 bases from J, leaving 15 bases between. CDR3 bases: TGTGCCATCCGTAGCGCTAGTAGGGAGACCCAGTACTTC. Its protein is CAIRSASRETQYF.

The J gene is TRBJ2-3, the V gene TRBV27; D remains ambiguous. This CDR3 is built from 13 residues. V dropped 5 bases and J dropped 5 bases, with 11 bases sitting between them. Germline loops: CDR1 MNHEY, CDR2 SMNVEV (reference sequence). CDR3 sequence (DNA): TGTGCCAGCAGTGGGCTACCCCAAGATACGCAGTATTTT. It codes for CASSGLPQDTQYF.

This clone occurred once. The V gene is TRBV6-5, the J gene TRBJ2-7, with D possibly matching TRBD2 (6 bases). The length of the CDR3 is 15 residues. Trimming cost V 0 bases and J 7 bases, with 16 bases left between them. Per germline, CDR1 MNHEY and CDR2 SVGAGI. In DNA, the CDR3 is TGTGCCAGCAGTTACTCCGCGGGACCAAGCTGGGAGCAGTACTTC. This encodes CASSYSAGPSWEQYF.

This chain joins TRBV6-5 and TRBJ2-3, with D perhaps TRBD1 (6 bases). The germline V and J ends were trimmed by 6 bases and 0 bases, with 7 bases remaining between them. The CDR3 has 13 amino acids. Per the germline V gene, CDR1 is MNHEY and CDR2 is SVGAGI. This CDR3 reads CASRGASTDTQYF. The CDR3 coding sequence is TGTGCCAGCAGGGGGGCTAGCACAGATACGCAGTATTTT.

The genes are TRBV4-2 and TRBJ2-7; maybe TRBD2 (6 bases). Germline CDR1 LGHNA, CDR2 YNFKEQ. The CDR3 is made up of 16 amino acids. Deletions cut 2 bases from V and 3 bases from J, with 17 bases between. The CDR3 nucleotides read TGTGCCAGCAGCCAATCGGGCGGGATCAATTTCTACGAGCAGTACTTC. This translates into CASSQSGGINFYEQYF.

J is TRBJ2-1 and V is TRBV7-2; 8 nucleotides agree with TRBD2. From germline, CDR1 is SGHTA and CDR2 FQGNSA. The CDR3 extends over 16 amino acids. Trimming took 1 base from V and 3 from J; bases not matched to a gene: 5. The CDR3 DNA reads TGTGCCAGCAGCTTAGTCGGGAGGGCCTACTACAATGAGCAGTTCTTC. It codes for CASSLVGRAYYNEQFF. The variable domain in full, completed from reference TRBV7-2 and TRBJ2-1, reads GAGVSQSPSNKVTEKGKDVELRCDPISGHTALYWYRQSLGQGLEFLIYFQGNSAPDKSGLPSDRFSAERTGGSVSTLTIQRTQQEDSAVYLCASSLVGRAYYNEQFFGPGTRLTVL.

The chain employs TRBV29-1 and TRBJ1-1; tentatively, D is TRBD1 (6 bases). This CDR3 region has 17 residues. Germline V gene lookup returns CDR1 SQVTM and CDR2 ANQGSEA. Deletions cut 0 bases from V and 5 bases from J, with 22 bases between. The DNA of the CDR3 is TGCAGCGTTGAAGATGGAGGCAGGGGTTTACCTGAGACTGAAGCTTTCTTT. Translated, it gives CSVEDGGRGLPETEAFF.

The chain combines TRBV18 with TRBJ2-7, with 8 positions matching TRBD1. Germline CDR1 KGHSH, CDR2 LQKENI. CDR3 length: 15 amino acids. The J segment lost 4 bases and the V segment lost 6 bases, leaving 11 bases of the junction unmatched. DNA of the CDR3: TGTGCCAGCTCCCCGTGGACAGGGAAGAAATACGAGCAGTACTTC. This translates into CASSPWTGKKYEQYF.

The chain combines TRBV30 with TRBJ1-6; D gene unclear. Germline V gene sequence: CDR1 GTSNPN, CDR2 SVGIG (reference sequence). The CDR3 is 14 amino acids. V was pared by 4 bases and J by 0 bases, with 7 bases between. Here the CDR3 DNA reads TGTGCCTGGATGGCAGGCTCCTATAATTCACCCCTCCACTTT. Its translation is CAWMAGSYNSPLHF.

This chain joins TRBV5-6 and TRBJ2-5, with 13 bases identical to TRBD2. The CDR3 is made up of 15 amino acids. Germline V CDR1 and CDR2: SGHDT, YYEEEE. With V trimmed by 4 bases and J by 4 bases, 4 bases remained unmatched. The chain's CDR3 is CASSRGLAGRETQYF. CDR3 DNA sequence: TGTGCCAGCAGCCGGGGACTAGCGGGAAGAGAGACCCAGTACTTC.

As for this clone: Other DNA sequences of this sample code for an identical CDR3. The CDR3 region is CASRTGQGNTEAFF. CDR3 sequence (DNA): TGTGCCAGCAGGACGGGACAGGGAAACACTGAAGCTTTCTTT. The rearrangement links TRBV25-1 to TRBJ1-1, with TRBD1 matching 9 bases. This CDR3 has 14 residues. Looked up from germline, CDR1 is MGHDK and CDR2 is SYGVNS. The ends lost 6 bases at V and 2 bases at J; junction bases unmatched: 4.

The chain couples TRBV5-1 to TRBJ2-1; D gene unclear. The CDR3 covers 15 residues. CDR1 and CDR2 from the germline V gene are SGHRS and YFSETQ. Trimming left V 0 bases short and J 5 bases short, with 12 bases between. The CDR3 DNA is TGCGCCAGCAGCTTGGTATATCAGGCAGACAATGAGCAGTTCTTC. This encodes CASSLVYQADNEQFF.

The chain couples TRBV4-1 to TRBJ2-7, with a possible D match to TRBD2 (5 bases). The CDR3 spans 15 residues. Germline V lookup: CDR1 MGHRA, CDR2 YSYEKL. Between the trimmed V and J ends, which lost 1 base and 2 bases, there was a span of 12 bases. The CDR3 DNA reads TGCGCCAGCAGCCAAGCCAGCGGTTTCGCCTACGAGCAGTACTTC. Its protein is CASSQASGFAYEQYF.

The chain combines TRBV18 with TRBJ1-5; 8 nucleotides match TRBD1. The V gene end was trimmed by 3 bases and the J gene end by 4 bases; junction bases not matched to a gene: 11. The CDR3 has 17 amino acids. The V gene's germline CDR1 is KGHSH and CDR2 LQKENI. CDR3 nucleotides: TGTGCCAGCTCACCCGGACACAGGGGGAATGAGAATCAGCCCCAGCATTTT. Encoded protein: CASSPGHRGNENQPQHF.

This clone has only a few counts. The CDR3 nucleotides are TGTGCCAGCAGCCAAGTTGGCAGGGAATCCTATGGCTACACCTTC. Translating it yields CASSQVGRESYGYTF. This chain connects TRBV4-2 to TRBJ1-2; TRBD1 is a possible D gene (5 bases). The CDR3 covers 15 residues. Trimming shortened V by 1 base and J by 4 bases, and 13 bases separated the two germline ends. The germline V gene encodes CDR1 LGHNA and CDR2 YNFKEQ.

The chain combines TRBV10-3 with TRBJ2-7; possibly TRBD2 for D (6 bases). This CDR3 is 11 amino acids long. Trimming cost V 8 bases and J 6 bases, with 11 bases left between them. Per the germline V gene, CDR1 is ENHRY and CDR2 is SYGVKD. The CDR3 is CAIAIGGEQYF. The CDR3 DNA reads as TGTGCCATCGCCATCGGGGGCGAGCAGTACTTC.

This chain links TRBV5-1 with TRBJ2-6; D is perhaps TRBD2 (6 bases). The CDR3 runs to 15 residues. Germline V gene data show CDR1 as SGHRS and CDR2 as YFSETQ. Trimming stripped 5 bases from V and 4 bases from J, with 13 bases between. The CDR3 here is CASSLGGAGANVLTF. The CDR3 DNA follows: TGCGCCAGCAGTTTAGGAGGGGCCGGGGCCAACGTCCTGACTTTC.

The chain has TRBV10-2 and TRBJ2-7, with D possibly being TRBD1 (6 bases). Trimming shortened V by 3 bases and J by 7 bases, and 13 bases separated the two germline ends. Germline V gives CDR1 WSHSY, CDR2 SAAADI. This CDR3 spans 13 amino acids. In DNA, the CDR3 is TGCGCCAGCAGTGATGCGGTAGGGGGTGAGCAGTACTTC. Protein product: CASSDAVGGEQYF.